Shown below are 30 T cell receptor beta chains from a single sample sequenced in a study of T-cell memory formation after mild COVID-19. One entry per CDR3 protein results from TCRdb running MiXCR on the 5' RACE reads. Of fewer than 700,000 distinct CDR3 sequences in the sample, more than 15% were seen once. Sequenced material: PBMCs or a T cell subset sorted from them (not recorded which). Every receptor here comes from an adult woman who had mild COVID-19 (a few samples of this study predate the infection). Cell type and time point are not known.

The CDR3 DNA is TGTGCCAGCAGTTACCCCCCCGGGCGGGGGGCGCTCGGGGCCAACGTCCTGACTTTC. Protein sequence: CASSYPPGRGALGANVLTF. The chain links TRBV6-5 to TRBJ2-6; 8 bases align to TRBD2. With 2 bases clipped from V and 4 bases from J, the junction kept 13 bases outside the gene matches. The germline V gene encodes CDR1 MNHEY and CDR2 SVGAGI. The CDR3 totals 19 residues.

This clonotype turned up a few times. The gene calls are TRBV6-6 and TRBJ2-1; 15 bases agree with TRBD2. This CDR3 contains 16 residues. V shed 6 bases and J 8 bases; nucleotides not matched to a gene: 8. Germline CDR1 is MNHNY and CDR2 is SVGAGI (reference sequence). The CDR3 DNA is TGTGCCAGCAGCGTAGGACTAGCGGGAGGGGATGATGAGCAGTTCTTC. It codes for CASSVGLAGGDDEQFF.

The chain combines TRBV6-2 or TRBV6-3 with TRBJ1-5; no clear D. V lost 2 bases, J lost 3 bases, and 14 bases lay in between. The CDR3 length is 16 residues. Germline CDR1 is MNHEY and CDR2 is SVGEGT. The CDR3, as DNA: TGTGCCAGCAGTTACACTGTCCATACCTTCAATCAGCCCCAGCATTTT. This encodes CASSYTVHTFNQPQHF.

J is TRBJ2-7 and V is TRBV6-5, with D tentatively TRBD2 (5 bases). V gave up 7 bases and J gave up 7 bases, with 20 bases separating them. CDR3 length: 14 amino acids. Germline V gene lookup returns CDR1 MNHEY and CDR2 SVGAGI. CDR3 bases: TGTGCCAGCACCCCGAGGCAGACTTCGGGGGAGCAGTACTTC. Protein sequence: CASTPRQTSGEQYF.

This sequence joins TRBV6-5 and TRBJ2-7; a weak D match, TRBD2 (5 bases). Trimming cost V 0 bases and J 4 bases, with 10 bases left between them. This CDR3 region has 14 residues. Germline V gene data show CDR1 as MNHEY and CDR2 as SVGAGI. CDR3 amino acids: CASSYSTRAYEQYF. CDR3 bases: TGTGCCAGCAGTTACTCGACGCGGGCGTACGAGCAGTACTTC.

The V and J genes are TRBV5-5 and TRBJ1-1; 9 bases align to TRBD1. Germline trimming cut 1 base from V and 7 bases from J; bases unmatched to any gene: 8. Germline V lookup: CDR1 SGHKS, CDR2 YYEKEE (reference sequence). This CDR3 has 15 amino acids. The CDR3 loop reads CASSLLGQGQGEAFF. In nucleotides, the CDR3 is TGTGCCAGCAGCTTGCTTGGACAGGGGCAAGGTGAAGCTTTCTTT. The full variable domain, in which reference TRBV5-5 and TRBJ1-1 provide the parts outside the CDR3, is DAGVTQSPTHLIKTRGQQVTLRCSPISGHKSVSWYQQVLGQGPQFIFQYYEKEERGRGNFPDRFSARQFPNYSSELNVNALLLGDSALYLCASSLLGQGQGEAFFGQGTRLTVV.

V is TRBV2 and J is TRBJ1-2; TRBD1 agrees at 9 bases. The CDR3 consists of 14 residues. V shed 8 bases and J 2 bases; nucleotides not matched to a gene: 6. The germline V gene encodes CDR1 SNHLY and CDR2 FYNNEI. DNA of the CDR3: TGTGCCAGCTGCCGGGACAGGGCAAACTATGGCTACACCTTC. Its translation: CASCRDRANYGYTF.

The chain has TRBV12-3 or TRBV12-4 and TRBJ2-7; TRBD2 aligns across 10 bases. The ends lost 5 bases at V and 4 bases at J; junction bases unmatched: 14. The CDR3 sequence is 17 residues long. The CDR3 region is CASSHMGLAGVGYEQYF. The CDR3 bases are TGTGCCAGCAGTCACATGGGGCTAGCGGGAGTTGGGTACGAGCAGTACTTC.

The chain combines TRBV27 with TRBJ2-7, with TRBD1 matching over 7 bases. Germline V CDR1 and CDR2: MNHEY, SMNVEV (reference sequence). The CDR3 is 15 amino acids. V trimming: 5 bases; J trimming: 2 bases; junction bases outside the gene matches: 9. The CDR3 DNA reads as TGTGCCAGCAGTCCCCGACAGGGTTTAGCCTACGAGCAGTACTTC. Its protein product is CASSPRQGLAYEQYF.

This clonotype was recorded a few times. The chain employs TRBV27 and TRBJ2-2; 15 bases fit TRBD2. The CDR3 sequence is 17 residues long. With V trimmed by 5 bases and J by 5 bases, 6 bases remained unmatched. Germline-derived CDR1 and CDR2 are MNHEY and SMNVEV (reference sequence). CDR3 coding DNA: TGTGCCAGCAGTGGACTAGCGGGAGGGCCGAGGACCGGGGAGCTGTTTTTT. Amino acids: CASSGLAGGPRTGELFF.

A few counts support this clonotype. J is TRBJ1-1 and V is TRBV30; D is uncertain. Germline V CDR1 and CDR2: GTSNPN, SVGIG (reference sequence). This CDR3 spans 13 amino acids. The V end lost 5 bases, the J end lost 2 bases, and 12 bases lay between the germline ends. CDR3 nucleotide sequence: TGTGCCTGGGACGGACGGTTAAACACTGAAGCTTTCTTT. Encoded protein: CAWDGRLNTEAFF.

This clonotype showed up just a few times. CDR3 amino acids: CSATGLAGVSEQFF. Here the CDR3 DNA reads TGCAGTGCTACGGGACTAGCGGGAGTCAGTGAGCAGTTCTTC. This chain joins TRBV20-1 and TRBJ2-1, with 14 bases identical to TRBD2. Unmatched junction bases numbered 5, after V lost 4 bases and J lost 9 bases. Looked up from germline, CDR1 is DFQATT and CDR2 is SNEGSKA (reference sequence). The CDR3 loop spans 14 amino acids.

The table lists this clonotype with a few counts. V usage is TRBV15 and J usage is TRBJ2-1; no clear D gene. This CDR3 has 13 residues. The germline V gene encodes CDR1 LNHNV and CDR2 YYDKDF (reference sequence). The germline V and J ends were trimmed by 0 bases and 7 bases, with 7 bases remaining between them. CDR3 sequence reads: CATSRDRKNEQFF. For the CDR3, the DNA is TGTGCCACCAGCAGAGATAGGAAGAATGAGCAGTTCTTC. The full variable domain, completed using reference TRBV15 and TRBJ2-1, is DAMVIQNPRYQVTQFGKPVTLSCSQTLNHNVMYWYQQKSSQAPKLLFHYYDKDFNNEADTPDNFQSRRPNTSFCFLDIRSPGLGDTAMYLCATSRDRKNEQFFGPGTRLTVL.

V gene TRBV23-1 combines with J gene TRBJ2-1; D tentatively fits TRBD1 or TRBD2 (5 bases each). TRBV23-1 is known as an ORF, though its function is uncertain. The V end was cut by 4 bases, the J end by 8 bases, with 21 bases between. This CDR3 region has 16 residues. The CDR3 here is CASSPLRGSITDEQFF. CDR3 nucleotide sequence: TGCGCCAGCAGTCCCCTCCGGGGCAGTATCACGGATGAGCAGTTCTTC.

Here the CDR3 DNA reads TGTGCCTGGAGCTCGGCCGGACTAGTCTTTGAGCAGTTCTTC. Translated, it gives CAWSSAGLVFEQFF. V is TRBV30 and J is TRBJ2-1; 7 bases are shared with TRBD2. This CDR3 is built from 14 residues. V lost 3 bases and J lost 9; bases outside the gene matches: 11. The germline CDR1 and CDR2 sequences are GTSNPN and SVGIG (reference sequence).

This chain connects TRBV20-1 to TRBJ2-3; the D gene is possibly TRBD2 (6 bases). Germline-derived CDR1 and CDR2 are DFQATT and SNEGSKA (reference sequence). This CDR3 contains 15 residues. The V end was cut by 5 bases, the J end by 2 bases, with 17 bases between. In nucleotides, the CDR3 is TGCAGTGCTGGGGAGCCTGGGACTCTCACAGATACGCAGTATTTT. Its protein is CSAGEPGTLTDTQYF.

The chain carries TRBV20-1 and TRBJ2-5; tentatively, D is TRBD2 (6 bases). The CDR3 sequence is 13 residues long. V gave up 5 bases and J gave up 4 bases, with 14 bases separating them. CDR1 DFQATT and CDR2 SNEGSKA come from the germline V gene (reference sequence). The CDR3 spells CSALGGVGETQYF. CDR3 nucleotide sequence: TGCAGTGCTTTAGGCGGGGTAGGAGAGACCCAGTACTTC.

This clonotype turned up a few times. The V and J genes are TRBV29-1 and TRBJ2-3; the D gene is possibly TRBD2 (6 bases). From germline, CDR1 is SQVTM and CDR2 ANQGSEA. Trimming stripped 6 bases from V and 4 bases from J, with 11 bases between. The length of the CDR3 is 12 residues. CDR3 coding DNA: TGCAGCGTGGGAGCGGGCCCAGATACGCAGTATTTT. This translates into CSVGAGPDTQYF.

V is TRBV9 and J is TRBJ1-6; 9 nucleotides line up with TRBD1. The CDR3 is 15 residues long. V lost 1 base and J lost 15; bases outside the gene matches: 11. Germline assignment: CDR1 SGDLS and CDR2 YYNGEE. The CDR3 protein is CASSVNWDRASSLHF. CDR3 sequence (DNA): TGTGCCAGCAGCGTAAATTGGGACAGGGCCTCCAGCCTCCACTTT.

The chain has TRBV5-1 and TRBJ2-1; D remains ambiguous. The germline V gene encodes CDR1 SGHRS and CDR2 YFSETQ. With 0 bases removed from V and 7 bases from J, the gap between germline ends came to 8 bases. This CDR3 region has 13 residues. The CDR3 here is CASSLASRNEQFF. DNA for the CDR3: TGCGCCAGCAGCTTGGCCAGTCGAAATGAGCAGTTCTTC.

A word on this clonotype: The germline gene is not matched at one end of the junction; a read error may be the cause. This chain connects TRBV7-8 to TRBJ2-7; maybe TRBD1 (5 bases). The germline V gene has CDR1 SGHVS and CDR2 FQNEAQ. The CDR3 totals 12 residues. CDR3 coding DNA: TGTGCCAGCAGCTTGGTGCTTGGAACAGGTATCTTC. Its protein product is CASSLVLGTGIF.

This chain connects TRBV7-9 to TRBJ2-7; TRBD1 matches at 7 bases. Germline CDR1 reads SEHNR; CDR2 reads FQNEAQ (reference sequence). This CDR3 is built from 12 residues. With V trimmed by 4 bases and J by 7 bases, 4 bases remained unmatched. The CDR3 nucleotides are TGTGCCAGCAGCTGGACGACAGGGGAGCAGTACTTC. It is translated as CASSWTTGEQYF.

The chain has TRBV7-8 and TRBJ2-7; the D is unclear. This CDR3 contains 12 residues. The V end was cut by 5 bases, the J end by 7 bases, with 12 bases between. CDR1 is SGHVS, CDR2 FQNEAQ, per germline. The CDR3 loop is CASSPAEAEQYF. The CDR3 DNA sequence: TGTGCCAGCAGCCCGGCGGAAGCAGAGCAGTACTTC.

The chain combines TRBV15 with TRBJ2-2; 7 nucleotides agree with TRBD1. This CDR3 has 17 residues. Germline CDR1 reads LNHNV; CDR2 reads YYDKDF (reference sequence). The ends lost 1 base at V and 3 bases at J; junction bases unmatched: 8. DNA of the CDR3: TGTGCCACCAGCAGAGTGCTCACAGGGGCGTACACCGGGGAGCTGTTTTTT. It translates to CATSRVLTGAYTGELFF.

This clonotype has a count of ten or more. V usage is TRBV5-1 and J usage is TRBJ2-5, with a weak D call TRBD1 (6 bases). The CDR3 is 14 amino acids. Germline lookup yields CDR1 SGHRS and CDR2 YFSETQ. Trimming took 0 bases from V and 4 from J, leaving 10 bases between them. CDR3: CASSLDREGETQYF. CDR3 DNA sequence: TGCGCCAGCAGCTTGGACAGGGAAGGAGAGACCCAGTACTTC.

The chain uses TRBV28 and TRBJ1-6, with 9 bases matching TRBD1. Germline V gives CDR1 MDHEN, CDR2 SYDVKM. Unmatched junction bases numbered 12, after V lost 5 bases and J lost 1 base. This CDR3 has 19 amino acids. The CDR3 DNA sequence: TGTGCCAGCAGTCCCTCCGGGACAGGGAGTAGGTCCTATAATTCACCCCTCCACTTT. Protein product: CASSPSGTGSRSYNSPLHF.

At least ten counts were recorded for this clonotype. The chain is built from TRBV5-1 and TRBJ2-3; D could derive from TRBD1 or TRBD2 (6 bases each). The CDR3 length is 15 residues. Per the germline V gene, CDR1 is SGHRS and CDR2 is YFSETQ. Trimming left V 1 base short and J 2 bases short, with 11 bases between. The CDR3, as DNA: TGCGCCAGCAGCTTGTTTCCGGGGGCCACAGATACGCAGTATTTT. It encodes CASSLFPGATDTQYF.

This clonotype was counted between two and nine times. The V and J genes are TRBV7-3 and TRBJ2-3; D is possibly TRBD2 (5 bases). The germline gives CDR1 SGHTA, CDR2 FQGTGA. The CDR3 spans 14 residues. V lost 5 bases and J 6 bases, leaving 15 bases between the germline ends. CDR3 amino acids: CASSPLGEGDTQYF. The CDR3 DNA reads TGTGCCAGCAGCCCCCTCGGTGAGGGTGATACGCAGTATTTT.

The chain carries TRBV7-3 and TRBJ2-2, with a tentative D call TRBD1 (6 bases). Germline V gene sequence: CDR1 SGHTA, CDR2 FQGTGA. V was pared by 5 bases and J by 2 bases, with 18 bases between. The CDR3 spans 17 residues. CDR3 region: CASSTPGHLQNTGELFF. Here the CDR3 DNA reads TGTGCCAGCAGCACCCCGGGACACCTCCAAAACACCGGGGAGCTGTTTTTT.

Of note for this clonotype: It is unclear where the CDR3 begins or ends on the DNA, so no DNA is shown, and the CDR3 is as TCRdb lists it. This CDR3 reads CASSWTGAIMKNCFF. V is TRBV5-1 and J is TRBJ1-4; the table's D call, TRBD1, has no DNA check behind it. Germline CDR1 is SGHRS and CDR2 is YFSETQ. The CDR3 is made up of 15 amino acids, end residues included.